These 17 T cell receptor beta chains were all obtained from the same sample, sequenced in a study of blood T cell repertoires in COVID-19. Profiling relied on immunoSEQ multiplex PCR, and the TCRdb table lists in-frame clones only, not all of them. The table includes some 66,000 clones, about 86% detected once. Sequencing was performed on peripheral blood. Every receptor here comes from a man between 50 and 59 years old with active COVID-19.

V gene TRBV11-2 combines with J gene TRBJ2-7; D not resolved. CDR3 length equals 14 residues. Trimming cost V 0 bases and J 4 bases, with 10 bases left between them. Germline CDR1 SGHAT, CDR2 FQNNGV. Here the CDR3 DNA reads TGTGCCAGCAGCTTAGATGGTCCGACTTACGAGCAGTACTTC. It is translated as CASSLDGPTYEQYF.

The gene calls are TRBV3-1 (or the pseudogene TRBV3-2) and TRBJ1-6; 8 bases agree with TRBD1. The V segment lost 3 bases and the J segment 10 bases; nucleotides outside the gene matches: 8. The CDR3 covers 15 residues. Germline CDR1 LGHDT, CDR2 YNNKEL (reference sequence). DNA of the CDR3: TGTGCCAGCAGCCATGTTACACAGGGGGGCTCACCCCTCCACTTT. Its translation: CASSHVTQGGSPLHF.

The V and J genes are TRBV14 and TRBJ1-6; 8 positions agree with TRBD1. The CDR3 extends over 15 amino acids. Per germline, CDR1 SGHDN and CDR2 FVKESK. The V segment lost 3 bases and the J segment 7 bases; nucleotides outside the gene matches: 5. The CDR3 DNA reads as TGTGCCAGCAGCCAGAGACAGGGGTGGAATTCACCCCTCCACTTT. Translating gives CASSQRQGWNSPLHF. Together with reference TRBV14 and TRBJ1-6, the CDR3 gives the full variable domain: EAGVTQFPSHSVIEKGQTVTLRCDPISGHDNLYWYRRVMGKEIKFLLHFVKESKQDESGMPNNRFLAERTGGTYSTLKVQPAELEDSGVYFCASSQRQGWNSPLHFGNGTRLTVT.

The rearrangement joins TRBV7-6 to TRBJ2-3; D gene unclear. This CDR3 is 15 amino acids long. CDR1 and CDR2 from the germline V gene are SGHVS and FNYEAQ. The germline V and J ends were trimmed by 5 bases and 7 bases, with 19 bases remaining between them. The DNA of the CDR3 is TGTGCCAGCAGCGGCCGGGTCGGTCCCCCGTATACGCAGTATTTT. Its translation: CASSGRVGPPYTQYF.

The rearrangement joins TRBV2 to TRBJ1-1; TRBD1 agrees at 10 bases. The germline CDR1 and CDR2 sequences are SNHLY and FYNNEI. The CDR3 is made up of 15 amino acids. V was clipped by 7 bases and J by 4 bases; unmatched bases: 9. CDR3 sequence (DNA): TGTGCCAGCACCAGGGACAGGGGAGCGGGCACTGAAGCTTTCTTT. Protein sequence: CASTRDRGAGTEAFF.

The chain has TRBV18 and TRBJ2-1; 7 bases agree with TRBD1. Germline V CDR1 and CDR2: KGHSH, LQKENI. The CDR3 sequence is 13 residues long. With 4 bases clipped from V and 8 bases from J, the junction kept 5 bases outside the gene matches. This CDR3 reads CASSRDRDDEQFF. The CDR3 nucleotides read TGTGCCAGCTCACGAGACAGGGACGATGAGCAGTTCTTC.

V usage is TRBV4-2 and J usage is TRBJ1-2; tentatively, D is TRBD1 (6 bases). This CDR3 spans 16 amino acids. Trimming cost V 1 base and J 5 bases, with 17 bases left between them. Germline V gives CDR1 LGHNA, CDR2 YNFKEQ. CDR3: CASSQGGLGRGYGYTF. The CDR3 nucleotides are TGTGCCAGCAGCCAAGGGGGTTTAGGAAGGGGGTATGGCTACACCTTC.

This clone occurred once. This CDR3 reads CASSLRQENQETQYF. The CDR3, as DNA: TGTGCCAGCAGCTTACGACAGGAGAACCAAGAGACCCAGTACTTC. This sequence joins TRBV11-3 and TRBJ2-5, with D perhaps matching TRBD1 (6 bases). V was shortened by 2 bases and J by 0 bases, with 10 bases between the two germline ends. CDR3 length: 15 residues. Per the germline V gene, CDR1 is SGHNT and CDR2 is YENEEA.

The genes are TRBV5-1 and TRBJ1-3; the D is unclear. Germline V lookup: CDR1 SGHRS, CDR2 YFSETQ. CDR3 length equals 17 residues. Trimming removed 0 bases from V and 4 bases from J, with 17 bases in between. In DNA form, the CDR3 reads TGCGCCAGCAGCTTGGGGACCAAGGGAGCGTCGGGAAACACCATATATTTT. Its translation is CASSLGTKGASGNTIYF. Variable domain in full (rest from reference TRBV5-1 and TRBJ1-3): KAGVTQTPRYLIKTRGQQVTLSCSPISGHRSVSWYQQTPGQGLQFLFEYFSETQRNKGNFPGRFSGRQFSNSRSEMNVSTLELGDSALYLCASSLGTKGASGNTIYFGEGSWLTVV.

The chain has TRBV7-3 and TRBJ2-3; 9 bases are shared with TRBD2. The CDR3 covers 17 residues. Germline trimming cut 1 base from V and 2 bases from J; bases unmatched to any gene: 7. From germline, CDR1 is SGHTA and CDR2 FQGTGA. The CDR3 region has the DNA TGTGCCAGCAGCTTAAAGCTCAGCGGGGGGTTCACAGATACGCAGTATTTT. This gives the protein CASSLKLSGGFTDTQYF.

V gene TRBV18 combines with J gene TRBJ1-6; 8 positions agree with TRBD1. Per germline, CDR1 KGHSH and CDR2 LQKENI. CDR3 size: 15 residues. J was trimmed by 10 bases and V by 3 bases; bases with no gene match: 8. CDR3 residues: CASSPLQGAQSPLHF. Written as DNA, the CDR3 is TGTGCCAGCTCACCGTTGCAGGGGGCACAGTCACCCCTCCACTTT.

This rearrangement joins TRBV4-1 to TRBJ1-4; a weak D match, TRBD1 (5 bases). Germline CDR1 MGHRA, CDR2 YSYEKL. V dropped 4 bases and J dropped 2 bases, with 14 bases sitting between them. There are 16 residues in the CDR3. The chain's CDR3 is CASSPGTGTTNEKLFF. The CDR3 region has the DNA TGCGCCAGCAGCCCTGGTACGGGGACTACTAATGAAAAACTGTTTTTT.

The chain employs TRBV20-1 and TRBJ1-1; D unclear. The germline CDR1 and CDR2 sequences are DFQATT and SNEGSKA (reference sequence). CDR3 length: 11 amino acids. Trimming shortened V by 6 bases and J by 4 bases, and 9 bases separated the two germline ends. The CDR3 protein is CSAQDATEAFF. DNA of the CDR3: TGCAGTGCGCAGGATGCCACTGAAGCTTTCTTT.

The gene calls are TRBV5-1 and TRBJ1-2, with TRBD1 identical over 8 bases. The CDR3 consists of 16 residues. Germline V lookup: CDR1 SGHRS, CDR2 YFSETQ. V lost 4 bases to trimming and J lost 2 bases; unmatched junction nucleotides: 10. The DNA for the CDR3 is TGCGCCAGCAGCCAGACAGGGGAGACGGGGAACTATGGCTACACCTTC. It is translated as CASSQTGETGNYGYTF.

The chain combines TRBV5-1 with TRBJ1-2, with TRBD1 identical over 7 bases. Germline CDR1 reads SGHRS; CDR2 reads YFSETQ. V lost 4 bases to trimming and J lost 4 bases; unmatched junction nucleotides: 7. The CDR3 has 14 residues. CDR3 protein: CASSRGGGGYGYTF. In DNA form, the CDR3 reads TGCGCCAGCAGCCGTGGAGGGGGCGGCTATGGCTACACCTTC.

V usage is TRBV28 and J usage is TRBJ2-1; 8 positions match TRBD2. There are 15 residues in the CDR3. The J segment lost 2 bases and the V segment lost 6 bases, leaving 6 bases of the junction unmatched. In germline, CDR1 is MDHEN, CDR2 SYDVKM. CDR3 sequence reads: CASRGSGRAYNEQFF. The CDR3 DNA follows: TGTGCCAGCAGGGGGAGCGGGAGAGCCTACAATGAGCAGTTCTTC. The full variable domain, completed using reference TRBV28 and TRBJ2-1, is DVKVTQSSRYLVKRTGEKVFLECVQDMDHENMFWYRQDPGLGLRLIYFSYDVKMKEKGDIPEGYSVSREKKERFSLILESASTNQTSMYLCASRGSGRAYNEQFFGPGTRLTVL.

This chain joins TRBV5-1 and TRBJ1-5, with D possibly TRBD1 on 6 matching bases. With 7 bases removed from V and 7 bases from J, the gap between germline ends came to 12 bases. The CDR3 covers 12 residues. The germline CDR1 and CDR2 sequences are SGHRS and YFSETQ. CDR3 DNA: TGCGCCAGCCCCACAGGGAGACAGCCCCAGCATTTT. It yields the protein CASPTGRQPQHF.